This T cell receptor (beta chain) was recorded in a study of T cells after yellow fever vaccination. Findings and limits, study-wide: The CD4 and CD8 compartments had a small share of their clonotypes in common. Abundant clonotypes (contaminants from the bulk population) could be present in FACS-sorted repertoires.

Each CDR3 protein is one row after TCRdb ran MiXCR on the 5' RACE reads. There are under 150,000 distinct CDR3 sequences in the sample; about 15% occur only once, and approximately 39% lies in the top ten. The CDR3 covers 15 residues. With 6 bases clipped from V and 3 bases from J, the junction kept 7 bases outside the gene matches. The V gene's germline CDR1 is SGHVS and CDR2 FNYEAQ. About this clonotype: Its antigen remains unidentified.

The specimen was CD8+ T cells sorted from PBMCs, collected 5 days after the yellow fever booster vaccination. The chain is built from TRBV7-6 and TRBJ2-3; TRBD1 matches at 9 bases. This sequence was found in a man aged 18-30 years who received the YFV17D yellow fever vaccine. For the CDR3, the DNA is TGTGCCAGCAGTTTTACAGGGGGCGGGACAGATACGCAGTATTTT. Translation: CASSFTGGGTDTQYF.